These 32 T cell receptor beta chains share one sample of origin, sequenced in a study of regulatory T cells in long-lasting Graves disease. Time point reported: newly diagnosed GD, antithyroid drugs for less than 3 months. PBMC RNA was the source of the TCR library. Through Arm-PCR of CDR3 regions and iRepertoire HTBI primers, TCR beta libraries were built. One entry per CDR3 protein, called by TCRdb with MiXCR from the multiplex PCR reads. The sample consists of under 450,000 distinct CDR3 sequences, roughly 10% of them appearing once. This same sample was also part of a study on T cells in Graves' hyperthyroidism and ophthalmopathy.

This specimen was peripheral blood mononuclear cells (PBMCs), taken at new diagnosis, from a patient treated with antithyroid drugs. The receptors were gathered from a woman aged 18-35 years with Graves disease.

This clonotype was counted at least ten times. The V gene is TRBV6-2 or TRBV6-3, the J gene TRBJ1-1, with D possibly TRBD1 on 5 matching bases. The CDR3 consists of 15 residues. In germline, CDR1 is MNHEY, CDR2 SVGEGT. The V gene lost 6 bases and the J gene lost 1 base, with 15 bases spanning the gap. CDR3 region: CASRSAGSENTEAFF. The CDR3, as DNA: TGTGCCAGCAGGTCGGCAGGGAGCGAGAACACTGAAGCTTTCTTT.

The rearrangement joins TRBV29-1 to TRBJ2-2; 8 bases fit TRBD2. V gave up 4 bases and J gave up 7 bases; unmatched junction bases: 20. Germline CDR1 SQVTM, CDR2 ANQGSEA. The CDR3 contains 18 residues. Written as DNA, the CDR3 is TGCAGCGTTGTAGTACGGTCTCTAGCGGGCAATCCCATCGGGGAGCTGTTTTTT. Translated, it gives CSVVVRSLAGNPIGELFF.

This clonotype was seen repeatedly, ten times or more. The chain joins TRBV20-1 to TRBJ1-6; D is undetermined. The CDR3 loop spans 14 amino acids. The V end was cut by 3 bases, the J end by 6 bases, with 12 bases between. CDR1 is DFQATT, CDR2 SNEGSKA, per germline (reference sequence). The CDR3 region is CSARPGSSNSPLHF. The DNA of the CDR3 is TGCAGTGCTAGGCCCGGATCGAGTAATTCACCCCTCCACTTT.

This clonotype was seen at least ten times. The rearrangement joins TRBV7-2 to TRBJ2-7, with D perhaps matching TRBD1 or TRBD2 (6 bases each). Trimming left V 0 bases short and J 4 bases short, with 16 bases between. The CDR3 spans 16 residues. Germline CDR1 SGHTA, CDR2 FQGNSA. As DNA, the CDR3 is TGTGCCAGCAGCTTAGCGGAGGGGGGTCAGTTGTACGAGCAGTACGTC. It encodes CASSLAEGGQLYEQYV.

In this sample, this clonotype turned up many times. The V call is TRBV7-2, the J call TRBJ2-4; 14 bases line up with TRBD2. V trimming: 5 bases; J trimming: 6 bases; junction bases outside the gene matches: 12. The CDR3 covers 18 residues. Germline CDR1 SGHTA, CDR2 FQGNSA. The CDR3: CASSPIGLAGGRVNIQYF. The CDR3 DNA follows: TGTGCCAGCAGCCCCATCGGACTAGCGGGGGGCCGTGTAAACATTCAGTACTTC.

This clonotype was observed many times. The genes are TRBV28 and TRBJ2-2, with unresolved D. The germline V gene has CDR1 MDHEN and CDR2 SYDVKM. Trimming stripped 5 bases from V and 5 bases from J, with 9 bases between. The CDR3 runs 13 residues. CDR3 loop: CASSLPETGELFF. The CDR3 nucleotides are TGTGCCAGCAGTCTTCCAGAGACCGGGGAGCTGTTTTTT.

In its sample, this clonotype was seen a few times. The rearrangement uses TRBV7-2 and TRBJ1-1, with a tentative D call TRBD1 (6 bases). Deletions cut 4 bases from V and 1 base from J, with 10 bases between. The CDR3 is 14 residues long. Germline CDR1 SGHTA, CDR2 FQGNSA. The CDR3, as DNA: TGTGCCAGCAGCTGGGGGGCAGCGAACACTGAAGCTTTCTTT. Translating it yields CASSWGAANTEAFF.

This clonotype showed up many times. The rearrangement joins TRBV7-9 to TRBJ2-7; D gene uncertain. V was shortened by 3 bases and J by 5 bases, with 2 bases between the two germline ends. The germline gives CDR1 SEHNR, CDR2 FQNEAQ (reference sequence). The length of the CDR3 is 10 residues. The CDR3 here is CASSFHEQYF. The CDR3 DNA reads as TGTGCCAGCAGCTTTCACGAGCAGTACTTC. Looking up the rest from reference TRBV7-9 and TRBJ2-7 gives the full variable domain: DTGVSQNPRHKITKRGQNVTFRCDPISEHNRLYWYRQTLGQGPEFLTYFQNEAQLEKSRLLSDRFSAERPKGSFSTLEIQRTEQGDSAMYLCASSFHEQYFGPGTRLTVT.

With regard to this clonotype: This may stem from a read error, because a much larger clone lies one nucleotide away. The chain couples TRBV7-6 to TRBJ2-1; TRBD2 agrees at 8 bases. The trim removed 7 bases at V and 9 bases at J, leaving 8 bases unmatched. The CDR3 spans 13 residues. Germline CDR1 and CDR2: SGHVS and FNYEAQ. For the CDR3, the DNA is TGTGCCAGCACCCCCCCCGGGGGGGGTGAGCAGTTCTTC. Translation gives CASTPPGGGEQFF.

This clonotype appeared many times. V and J are TRBV11-2 and TRBJ2-7; D is unresolved. Germline V gene sequence: CDR1 SGHAT, CDR2 FQNNGV. With 2 bases removed from V and 5 bases from J, the gap between germline ends came to 10 bases. The CDR3 length is 13 residues. Here the CDR3 DNA reads TGTGCCAGCAGCTTATTTCAACTTGACGAGCAGTACGTC. Translating gives CASSLFQLDEQYV.

The chain's CDR3 is CASSQSLRGWTDTQYF. The CDR3 coding sequence is TGCGCCAGCAGCCAATCGCTCAGGGGGTGGACAGATACGCAGTATTTT. This rearrangement joins TRBV4-1 to TRBJ2-3; TRBD1 aligns across 7 bases. The CDR3 is 16 amino acids. V lost 2 bases and J lost 3; bases outside the gene matches: 8. Germline V CDR1 and CDR2: MGHRA, YSYEKL.

The CDR3 here is CSGISGSEQFF. DNA of the CDR3: TGCAGCGGAATTAGCGGGAGTGAGCAGTTCTTC. The rearrangement uses TRBV29-1 and TRBJ2-1; 9 bases line up with TRBD2. This CDR3 is 11 amino acids long. Trimming cost V 7 bases and J 9 bases; bases outside gene matches: 4. Germline assignment: CDR1 SQVTM and CDR2 ANQGSEA.

This clonotype was detected ten times or more. The rearrangement links TRBV2 to TRBJ2-3; the D is unclear. The CDR3 contains 14 residues. V dropped 4 bases and J dropped 0 bases, with 8 bases sitting between them. The germline V gene has CDR1 SNHLY and CDR2 FYNNEI. CDR3 sequence: CASSVGGSTDTQYF. The CDR3 DNA reads TGTGCCAGCAGTGTGGGCGGTAGCACAGATACGCAGTATTTT.

This clonotype was observed many times. The gene calls are TRBV6-2 or TRBV6-3 and TRBJ2-7; TRBD2 agrees at 8 bases. Germline CDR1 reads MNHEY; CDR2 reads SVGEGT. The junction had 5 bases not matched to a gene; V was cut back by 2 bases and J by 5 bases. The CDR3 is made up of 14 amino acids. Here the CDR3 reads CASSYATSAHEQYF. CDR3 nucleotide sequence: TGTGCCAGCAGTTACGCGACTAGCGCTCACGAGCAGTACTTC.

This clonotype was seen many times. This CDR3 is CASSHLDRANTGELFF. The CDR3 DNA sequence: TGTGCCAGCAGCCATCTTGACAGGGCGAACACCGGGGAGCTGTTTTTT. This chain uses TRBV7-8 with TRBJ2-2; TRBD1 matches at 7 bases. The germline V gene has CDR1 SGHVS and CDR2 FQNEAQ. Losses at the gene ends were 5 bases for V and 0 bases for J; bases not matched to a gene: 6. This CDR3 contains 16 residues.

This clonotype was seen ten or more times. The V call is TRBV12-3 or TRBV12-4, the J call TRBJ2-2; 7 positions match TRBD2. The CDR3 has 16 amino acids. V trimming: 4 bases; J trimming: 8 bases; junction bases outside the gene matches: 13. CDR3 nucleotide sequence: TGTGCCAGCAGTTATGGAGCGGGAAGAGTTGGTGGGGAGCTGTTTTTT. The encoded protein is CASSYGAGRVGGELFF.

This chain connects TRBV20-1 to TRBJ1-1, with no clear D. Germline-derived CDR1 and CDR2 are DFQATT and SNEGSKA (reference sequence). The CDR3 runs 14 residues. Trimming removed 5 bases from V and 6 bases from J, with 19 bases in between. The CDR3 sequence is CSAQEFGVSPEAFF. CDR3 sequence (DNA): TGCAGTGCTCAGGAATTCGGGGTTAGCCCTGAAGCTTTCTTT.

This clonotype showed up many times. The rearrangement links TRBV7-3 to TRBJ2-1; possibly TRBD1 for D (5 bases). V gave up 1 base and J gave up 8 bases, with 15 bases separating them. The CDR3 has 15 amino acids. Germline CDR1 and CDR2: SGHTA and FQGTGA. CDR3 sequence reads: CASSLIRAAGHEQFF. CDR3 nucleotide sequence: TGTGCCAGCAGCTTAATTCGTGCGGCAGGGCATGAGCAGTTCTTC. The full variable domain, completed using reference TRBV7-3 and TRBJ2-1, is GAGVSQTPSNKVTEKGKYVELRCDPISGHTALYWYRQSLGQGPEFLIYFQGTGAADDSGLPNDRFFAVRPEGSVSTLKIQRTERGDSAVYLCASSLIRAAGHEQFFGPGTRLTVL.

A word on this clonotype: This probably arose from a read error, given a far larger clone one base away. Here the CDR3 omits its conserved ending phenylalanine or tryptophan, so a read error is the likely source. This sequence joins TRBV6-2 or TRBV6-3 and TRBJ2-2; TRBD1 aligns across 12 bases. V lost 10 bases and J lost 7; bases outside the gene matches: 7. From germline, CDR1 is MNHEY and CDR2 SVGEGT. The CDR3 is made up of 14 amino acids. The chain's CDR3 is CATRGTGGSGELFS. For the CDR3, the DNA is TGTGCCACCCGCGGGACAGGGGGCAGCGGGGAGCTGTTTTCT.

This clonotype was counted ten times or more. V gene TRBV7-2 combines with J gene TRBJ2-1; D is possibly TRBD2 (5 bases). This CDR3 is 20 amino acids long. Germline CDR1 SGHTA, CDR2 FQGNSA. V dropped 2 bases and J dropped 8 bases, with 31 bases sitting between them. CDR3 DNA sequence: TGTGCCAGCAGCTTATGGGCACGAGGAAACCCGGGTCGCCGGCGGGATGAGCAGTTCTTC. Protein product: CASSLWARGNPGRRRDEQFF.

This clonotype was found a few times. The V gene is TRBV20-1, the J gene TRBJ1-4; a possible D gene is TRBD1 (6 bases). V lost 0 bases, J lost 12 bases, and 14 bases lay in between. CDR1 and CDR2 (germline): DFQATT, SNEGSKA (reference sequence). This CDR3 comprises 13 residues. DNA for the CDR3: TGCAGTGCTAGAGAACCAGGGGTGGGCGAACTGTTTTTT. Encoded protein: CSAREPGVGELFF.

This clonotype has a handful of counts. Being one base from a much bigger clone, this may be a read error. In nucleotides, the CDR3 is TGTGCCAGCAGTTTGTCAGGGGGAAGGACCGGGGAGCTGCTTTTT. As protein: CASSLSGGRTGELLF. V usage is TRBV27 and J usage is TRBJ2-2; 7 nucleotides align to TRBD1. There are 15 residues in the CDR3. CDR1 and CDR2 from the germline V gene are MNHEY and SMNVEV (reference sequence).

Ten or more counts support this clonotype. This chain uses TRBV12-3 or TRBV12-4 with TRBJ1-6; D is unclear. Trimming left V 4 bases short and J 7 bases short, with 20 bases between. This CDR3 comprises 17 residues. The CDR3 DNA reads TGTGCCAGCAGTTCAGGCTTTATGACCAGTGTGAATTCACCCCTCCACTTT. Translating gives CASSSGFMTSVNSPLHF.

There are many counts of this clonotype. The DNA for the CDR3 is TGTGCCAGCTCACTCAACCGGGACAGGGACGCCACCGGGGAGCTGTTTTTT. Translated: CASSLNRDRDATGELFF. The rearrangement joins TRBV18 to TRBJ2-2, with 9 bases matching TRBD1. This CDR3 comprises 17 residues. Germline V gene lookup returns CDR1 KGHSH and CDR2 LQKENI. V trimming: 4 bases; J trimming: 4 bases; junction bases outside the gene matches: 10.

This clonotype was detected once. This rearrangement joins TRBV6-4 to TRBJ2-5; D is perhaps TRBD1 or TRBD2 (5 bases each). Per the germline V gene, CDR1 is MRHNA and CDR2 is SNTAGT. CDR3 length equals 20 residues. V lost 5 bases and J lost 0, with 28 bases in between. For the CDR3, the DNA is TGTGCCAGCAGTTACGCCAAGGGACGGCGGCGAACCCAGTACCAAGAGACCCAGTACTTC. It codes for CASSYAKGRRRTQYQETQYF.

This clonotype was found a few times. The V gene is TRBV6-1, the J gene TRBJ2-6; tentative D call: TRBD2 (6 bases). The CDR3 runs 17 residues. V gave up 7 bases and J gave up 3 bases, with 19 bases separating them. Looked up from germline, CDR1 is MNHNS and CDR2 is SASEGT. This CDR3 is CASKGQGGKVGANVLTF. The CDR3 DNA follows: TGTGCCAGCAAAGGGCAGGGAGGTAAAGTTGGGGCCAACGTCCTGACTTTC.

This clonotype was found a few times. The chain combines TRBV9 with TRBJ2-5, with TRBD2 matching 12 bases. The V and J ends lost 0 bases and 0 bases, in that order; junction bases with no gene match: 3. This CDR3 region has 17 residues. The germline V gene has CDR1 SGDLS and CDR2 YYNGEE. The CDR3 nucleotides read TGTGCCAGCAGCGTAGGGACTAGCGGGATGTACCAAGAGACCCAGTACTTC. Its translation is CASSVGTSGMYQETQYF.

This clonotype came up many times. The rearrangement uses TRBV6-2 or TRBV6-3 and TRBJ1-4, with 10 bases identical to TRBD1. With V trimmed by 7 bases and J by 8 bases, 13 bases remained unmatched. Germline V gene sequence: CDR1 MNHEY, CDR2 SVGEGT. The CDR3 consists of 16 residues. The CDR3 sequence is CASINTKTGGLEKLFF. CDR3 sequence (DNA): TGTGCCAGCATCAACACCAAGACAGGGGGCCTGGAAAAACTGTTTTTT.

This clonotype was observed a handful of times. The J gene is TRBJ2-1, the V gene TRBV29-1; a weak D match, TRBD1 (6 bases). The CDR3 spans 17 residues. V was trimmed by 1 base and J by 12 bases, leaving 28 bases between them. The germline gives CDR1 SQVTM, CDR2 ANQGSEA. This CDR3 is CSVEGLTGAQGFQWQFF. The CDR3 bases are TGCAGCGTTGAAGGGTTGACAGGCGCCCAAGGATTCCAATGGCAGTTCTTC.

The rearrangement links TRBV7-3 to TRBJ2-1; D gene uncertain. The V gene lost 4 bases and the J gene lost 5 bases, with 6 bases spanning the gap. This CDR3 contains 12 residues. Germline CDR1 SGHTA, CDR2 FQGTGA. CDR3 region: CASSSRDNEQFF. As DNA, the CDR3 is TGTGCCAGCAGCTCCCGCGACAATGAGCAGTTCTTC.

This clonotype has at least ten counts. The genes are TRBV6-1 and TRBJ1-2; 7 nucleotides line up with TRBD1. Trimming at V came to 8 bases and at J to 2 bases, leaving 8 bases not matched to a gene. The CDR3 has 14 amino acids. CDR1 MNHNS and CDR2 SASEGT come from the germline V gene. The chain's CDR3 is CASGQGVSNYGYTF. Here the CDR3 DNA reads TGTGCCAGCGGGCAGGGGGTTAGCAACTATGGCTACACCTTC.

The table lists this clonotype with many counts. The chain combines TRBV19 with TRBJ1-2; D is uncertain. The ends were cut back, 4 bases at V and 6 bases at J, with 15 bases in the middle. Germline V gene sequence: CDR1 LNHDA, CDR2 SQIVND (reference sequence). The CDR3 length is 14 residues. CDR3 sequence: CASSTPMGFHGYTF. The CDR3 DNA sequence: TGTGCCAGTAGTACCCCTATGGGGTTTCATGGCTACACCTTC.